These 16 T cell receptor beta chains were all obtained from the same sample, sequenced in a study of response to subunit inactivated influenza vaccine. TCRdb re-called the RT-PCR reads with MiXCR, one entry per CDR3 protein. The sample shows roughly 650,000 distinct CDR3 sequences, approximately 14% of them seen only once. The sample was PBMCs from blood, taken 11 to 12 days after vaccination. The receptors shown here come from a man aged 50 to 59 who received an inactivated influenza vaccine.

In this sample, this clonotype turned up a few times. The chain joins TRBV5-1 to TRBJ1-3; maybe TRBD1 (5 bases). With 0 bases removed from V and 0 bases from J, the gap between germline ends came to 10 bases. In germline, CDR1 is SGHRS, CDR2 YFSETQ. This CDR3 is 16 amino acids long. The DNA for the CDR3 is TGCGCCAGCAGCTTGGCCGGGACCACCTCTGGAAACACCATATATTTT. It is translated as CASSLAGTTSGNTIYF.

This clonotype was seen many times. This chain uses TRBV7-2 with TRBJ1-1; tentative D call: TRBD1 (5 bases). With 5 bases removed from V and 1 base from J, the gap between germline ends came to 14 bases. This CDR3 has 15 residues. Germline CDR1 is SGHTA and CDR2 is FQGNSA. The CDR3 nucleotides read TGTGCCAGCAGCCTGAAGGGGCAGAGGAACACTGAAGCTTTCTTT. This encodes CASSLKGQRNTEAFF.

V usage is TRBV20-1 and J usage is TRBJ1-4, with 7 bases that match TRBD1. The CDR3 totals 17 residues. V lost 4 bases and J lost 0; bases outside the gene matches: 11. The germline gives CDR1 DFQATT, CDR2 SNEGSKA (reference sequence). Here the CDR3 DNA reads TGCAGTGCTAACCTCCGGGACAGTTATGCAACTAATGAAAAACTGTTTTTT. It specifies CSANLRDSYATNEKLFF.

V and J are TRBV6-2 or TRBV6-3 and TRBJ2-7; 10 nucleotides match TRBD2. CDR1 is MNHEY, CDR2 SVGEGT, per germline. The CDR3 covers 15 residues. V gave up 1 base and J gave up 6 bases; unmatched junction bases: 6. CDR3 nucleotides: TGTGCCAGCAGTTACTACCTAGCGGGAGTTGGCGAGCAGTACTTC. The encoded protein is CASSYYLAGVGEQYF.

This clonotype was counted only a few times. This rearrangement joins TRBV29-1 to TRBJ1-2, with D perhaps TRBD1 (6 bases). Germline CDR1 SQVTM, CDR2 ANQGSEA. V was shortened by 5 bases and J by 8 bases, with 18 bases between the two germline ends. The CDR3 totals 13 residues. The CDR3 DNA sequence: TGCAGCGTTCACCTTCCAGGGGCGGGAGGCTACACCTTC. Translated: CSVHLPGAGGYTF.

The gene calls are TRBV6-5 and TRBJ1-2; 9 positions match TRBD1. CDR3 length: 15 residues. The germline CDR1 and CDR2 sequences are MNHEY and SVGAGI. The V segment lost 0 bases and the J segment 7 bases; nucleotides outside the gene matches: 6. The CDR3 DNA is TGTGCCAGCAGTTACTCTGACAGGGGGACGGGTGGCTACACCTTC. Translating it yields CASSYSDRGTGGYTF.

The V call is TRBV3-1, the J call TRBJ2-2; possibly TRBD1 for D (6 bases). Per germline, CDR1 LGHDT and CDR2 YNNKEL (reference sequence). The CDR3 consists of 14 residues. V dropped 1 base and J dropped 4 bases, with 7 bases sitting between them. CDR3 sequence: CASSQGQATGELFF. In nucleotides, the CDR3 is TGTGCCAGCAGCCAAGGACAGGCCACCGGGGAGCTGTTTTTT.

This clonotype was detected only a few times. The chain combines TRBV20-1 with TRBJ1-4; perhaps TRBD1 as D (5 bases). Germline V gene data show CDR1 as DFQATT and CDR2 as SNEGSKA (reference sequence). Trimming removed 0 bases at V and 8 bases at J, with 16 bases between. This CDR3 has 15 residues. The CDR3 loop is CSARDRGVVSEKLFF. The DNA for the CDR3 is TGCAGTGCTAGAGATCGGGGCGTCGTTTCGGAAAAACTGTTTTTT.

This clonotype was observed a handful of times. This rearrangement joins TRBV20-1 to TRBJ2-7, with 8 bases aligning to TRBD1. This CDR3 region has 13 residues. Trimming took 6 bases from V and 7 from J; bases not matched to a gene: 11. Per the germline V gene, CDR1 is DFQATT and CDR2 is SNEGSKA (reference sequence). The CDR3 protein is CSATDRGRGEQYF. Written as DNA, the CDR3 is TGCAGTGCAACCGACAGGGGACGGGGAGAGCAGTACTTC.

The rearrangement uses TRBV3-1 and TRBJ1-6; 7 bases match TRBD1. Trimming at V came to 4 bases and at J to 14 bases, leaving 8 bases not matched to a gene. This CDR3 is 13 amino acids long. Germline CDR1 LGHDT, CDR2 YNNKEL (reference sequence). Here the CDR3 DNA reads TGTGCCAGCAGCCCCCGACAGGGTTTAACCCTCCACTTT. Its protein is CASSPRQGLTLHF.

This clonotype has at least ten counts. The CDR3 DNA follows: TGTGCCAGCAGTTACTCGATTAGCGGGAGAGAGGTTGCCAAAAACATTCAGTACTTC. Protein sequence: CASSYSISGREVAKNIQYF. V and J are TRBV6-2 or TRBV6-3 and TRBJ2-4; TRBD2 matches 9 bases. V lost 0 bases, J lost 1 base, and 10 bases stayed unmatched. Germline CDR1 reads MNHEY; CDR2 reads SVGEGT. The CDR3 loop spans 19 amino acids.

The rearrangement joins TRBV3-1 to TRBJ2-6; tentatively, D is TRBD2 (6 bases). The germline V and J ends were trimmed by 4 bases and 5 bases, with 15 bases remaining between them. CDR3 size: 16 residues. From germline, CDR1 is LGHDT and CDR2 YNNKEL (reference sequence). The CDR3 protein is CASSPLRGTRANVLTF. CDR3 nucleotides: TGTGCCAGCAGCCCCTTGCGGGGCACTAGGGCCAACGTCCTGACTTTC.

V usage is TRBV3-1 and J usage is TRBJ2-7; 7 positions agree with TRBD2. Germline V gives CDR1 LGHDT, CDR2 YNNKEL (reference sequence). The junction had 17 bases not matched to a gene; V was cut back by 5 bases and J by 7 bases. The CDR3 has 16 amino acids. CDR3 sequence reads: CASSASPGRAKREQYF. The CDR3 region has the DNA TGTGCCAGCAGCGCAAGCCCGGGGAGGGCCAAGAGGGAGCAGTACTTC.

There are a few counts of this clonotype. V and J are TRBV24-1 and TRBJ1-2, with TRBD1 identical over 7 bases. The junction had 7 bases not matched to a gene; V was cut back by 7 bases and J by 3 bases. CDR1 and CDR2 from the germline V gene are KGHDR and SFDVKD. The CDR3 totals 14 residues. In nucleotides, the CDR3 is TGTGCCACCAGCCGTACAGGGGCGGACTATGGCTACACCTTC. Its protein is CATSRTGADYGYTF.

The chain recombines TRBV7-9 with TRBJ2-3, with 8 nucleotides matching TRBD2. V lost 5 bases and J lost 4; bases outside the gene matches: 11. Germline-derived CDR1 and CDR2 are SEHNR and FQNEAQ (reference sequence). The CDR3 length is 16 residues. Here the CDR3 reads CASSAVNGREADTQYF. The CDR3 nucleotides are TGTGCCAGCAGCGCCGTTAACGGGAGGGAAGCAGATACGCAGTATTTT.

This chain joins TRBV28 and TRBJ2-7, with D possibly matching TRBD2 (5 bases). V gave up 1 base and J gave up 6 bases, with 10 bases separating them. Germline V lookup: CDR1 MDHEN, CDR2 SYDVKM. This CDR3 comprises 13 residues. CDR3 sequence reads: CASSLSGRGEQYF. The CDR3 DNA reads as TGTGCCAGCAGTTTATCAGGCCGGGGCGAGCAGTACTTC.